The rows below give T cell receptor beta chains drawn from one sample of a study of T cell repertoires in cytomegalovirus infection. MiXCR was run by TCRdb on the reads, yielding one entry per CDR3 protein. Of some 920,000 distinct CDR3 sequences listed, roughly 30% are singletons. No antigens are known for them. This sample comprised cultured CD8+ T cells from PBMCs, obtained from culture after CMV antigen stimulation. The source is a human donor in good health (CMV status not recorded). Some clones in this sample may be carry-over from other donors' samples. Both conserved end residues are part of each CDR3. Each record gives: J gene, CDR3 length, V gene, CDR3 protein.

j_gene: TRBJ1-2; len: 15; v_gene: TRBV7-9; CDR3aa: CASSSGTGVVLGYTF
j_gene: TRBJ2-7; len: 16; v_gene: TRBV4-1; CDR3aa: CASSQEGGTSSYEQYF
j_gene: TRBJ1-2; len: 15; v_gene: TRBV6-1; CDR3aa: CASSEAGDSNYGYTF
j_gene: TRBJ2-3; len: 16; v_gene: TRBV20-1; CDR3aa: CSARPEGHFRTDTQYF
j_gene: TRBJ1-5; len: 16; v_gene: TRBV20-1; CDR3aa: CSASSRQDLSNQPQHF
j_gene: TRBJ1-1; len: 11; v_gene: TRBV6-2/TRBV6-3; CDR3aa: CASSHDRRAFF
j_gene: TRBJ1-3; len: 16; v_gene: TRBV7-6; CDR3aa: CASSLGGAEPGNTIYF
j_gene: TRBJ2-3; len: 16; v_gene: TRBV11-2; CDR3aa: CASSLGGLAATDTQYF
j_gene: TRBJ1-1; len: 15; v_gene: TRBV7-2; CDR3aa: CASSLGQVGVTEAFF
j_gene: TRBJ2-2; len: 13; v_gene: TRBV7-2; CDR3aa: CASSWMITGELFF
j_gene: TRBJ2-3; len: 15; v_gene: TRBV9; CDR3aa: CASSKSGASTDTQYF
j_gene: TRBJ2-7; len: 13; v_gene: TRBV25-1; CDR3aa: CASSEYEPYEQYF
j_gene: TRBJ1-5; len: 16; v_gene: TRBV4-3; CDR3aa: CASSQDETGGLQPQHF
j_gene: TRBJ2-3; len: 11; v_gene: TRBV7-9; CDR3aa: CASSYQGTQYF
j_gene: TRBJ2-1; len: 11; v_gene: TRBV14; CDR3aa: CASSQGVEQFF
j_gene: TRBJ1-5; len: 18; v_gene: TRBV7-8; CDR3aa: CASSLYEGQGYSNQPQHF
j_gene: TRBJ2-3; len: 16; v_gene: TRBV6-1; CDR3aa: CASSDPWQGSTDTQYF
j_gene: TRBJ1-2; len: 15; v_gene: TRBV20-1; CDR3aa: CSAEDSQGAHYGYTF
j_gene: TRBJ1-1; len: 15; v_gene: TRBV12-5; CDR3aa: CASGLAGTGGTEAFF
j_gene: TRBJ2-3; len: 17; v_gene: TRBV7-3; CDR3aa: CASSSHISGGSADTQYF
j_gene: TRBJ2-5; len: 16; v_gene: TRBV12-3/TRBV12-4; CDR3aa: CASSHTSGGRGETQYF
j_gene: TRBJ2-1; len: 14; v_gene: TRBV10-2; CDR3aa: CASRPRGGYNEQFF
j_gene: TRBJ1-4; len: 15; v_gene: TRBV7-6; CDR3aa: CASSGPTTTNEKLFF
j_gene: TRBJ2-7; len: 16; v_gene: TRBV6-8; CDR3aa: CASSPTSGGPIHEQYF
j_gene: TRBJ1-2; len: 15; v_gene: TRBV6-6; CDR3aa: CASSIDRGGFSGYTF
j_gene: TRBJ1-1; len: 16; v_gene: TRBV27; CDR3aa: CASSLMRTGGVTEAFF
j_gene: TRBJ1-2; len: 17; v_gene: TRBV6-1; CDR3aa: CASSEPLRGAPGYGYTF
j_gene: TRBJ2-6; len: 19; v_gene: TRBV20-1; CDR3aa: CSARDFRQDSVTGANVLTF
j_gene: TRBJ1-2; len: 16; v_gene: TRBV2; CDR3aa: CASSTPEGLPNYGYTF
j_gene: TRBJ1-1; len: 17; v_gene: TRBV19; CDR3aa: CATQRQTGQIMNTEAFF
j_gene: TRBJ2-3; len: 16; v_gene: TRBV23-1; CDR3aa: CASSQSGLAGGDTQYF
j_gene: TRBJ1-1; len: 17; v_gene: TRBV7-8; CDR3aa: CASSLYETGRWGTEAFF
j_gene: TRBJ2-7; len: 15; v_gene: TRBV12-3/TRBV12-4; CDR3aa: CASSSDMAGRDEQYF
j_gene: TRBJ1-5; len: 15; v_gene: TRBV18; CDR3aa: CASSGTGGRNQPQHF
j_gene: TRBJ2-3; len: 16; v_gene: TRBV11-2; CDR3aa: CASSSELPYRTDTQYF
j_gene: TRBJ1-2; len: 14; v_gene: TRBV7-8; CDR3aa: CATHLDREYYGYTF
j_gene: TRBJ2-1; len: 17; v_gene: TRBV29-1; CDR3aa: CSVVRLAGESSYNEQFF
j_gene: TRBJ1-4; len: 15; v_gene: TRBV2; CDR3aa: CASGTGVATNEKLFF
j_gene: TRBJ2-1; len: 14; v_gene: TRBV6-2/TRBV6-3; CDR3aa: CASALAASYNEQFF
j_gene: TRBJ2-1; len: 18; v_gene: TRBV7-2; CDR3aa: CASSSQGVAGGPYNEQFF
j_gene: TRBJ1-5; len: 16; v_gene: TRBV6-2/TRBV6-3; CDR3aa: CASRPLRVGGNQPQHF
j_gene: TRBJ1-1; len: 15; v_gene: TRBV12-5; CDR3aa: CASGSGTGSVTEAFF
j_gene: TRBJ2-1; len: 14; v_gene: TRBV29-1; CDR3aa: CSVSGADSHNEQFF
j_gene: TRBJ1-1; len: 13; v_gene: TRBV20-1; CDR3aa: CSAHNGLNTEAFF
j_gene: TRBJ1-5; len: 12; v_gene: TRBV19; CDR3aa: CASSYGNQPQHF
j_gene: TRBJ2-7; len: 15; v_gene: TRBV3-1; CDR3aa: CASSRIRTGEHEQYF
j_gene: TRBJ2-1; len: 17; v_gene: TRBV4-1; CDR3aa: CASSQESSIRHPNEQFF
j_gene: TRBJ1-4; len: 16; v_gene: TRBV27; CDR3aa: CASSLRQGPGREKLFF
j_gene: TRBJ2-1; len: 16; v_gene: TRBV7-2; CDR3aa: CASSPSGRRPYNEQFF
j_gene: TRBJ1-1; len: 12; v_gene: TRBV7-9; CDR3aa: CASSPPRPEAFF
j_gene: TRBJ2-1; len: 13; v_gene: TRBV7-8; CDR3aa: CASSTQRYNEQFF
j_gene: TRBJ1-2; len: 13; v_gene: TRBV7-4; CDR3aa: CASSLRANYGYAF
j_gene: TRBJ2-1; len: 16; v_gene: TRBV4-3; CDR3aa: CASSQDQGSSYNEQFF
j_gene: TRBJ2-7; len: 14; v_gene: TRBV5-1; CDR3aa: CASSTGQGADEQYF
j_gene: TRBJ1-1; len: 12; v_gene: TRBV4-1; CDR3aa: CASLSQSAEAFF
j_gene: TRBJ1-1; len: 14; v_gene: TRBV7-6; CDR3aa: CASSFTREYTEAFF
j_gene: TRBJ1-1; len: 12; v_gene: TRBV6-1; CDR3aa: CASSHGGIEAFF
j_gene: TRBJ1-4; len: 15; v_gene: TRBV6-5; CDR3aa: CASSFQTGFNEKLFF
j_gene: TRBJ1-2; len: 11; v_gene: TRBV6-6; CDR3aa: CASRDNYGYTF